Included here is one TCR beta chain sequence, with context. It was with 60 Vbeta and 13 Jbeta primers that the PCR ran. Measured with immunoSEQ multiplex PCR; TCRdb has only the in-frame clones, and not every one. The profile shows approximately 200,000 clones, more than 75% of them singletons. The data stem from a study of cytomegalovirus exposure and HLA in healthy donors. The CDR3 loop spans 17 amino acids. Trimming removed 3 bases from V and 7 bases from J; junction bases left unmatched: 9. The V gene's germline CDR1 is SGHKS and CDR2 YYEKEE (reference sequence). Source material: PBMCs. The receptor was isolated from a woman in her 50s in good health and CMV-seropositive. J is TRBJ2-5 and V is TRBV5-5, with 16 nucleotides matching TRBD2. The CDR3 region is CASSSGTSGRAAGTQYF. The CDR3 DNA follows: TGTGCCAGCAGCTCTGGGACTAGCGGGAGGGCGGCCGGGACCCAGTACTTC. The full variable domain, with the rest looked up from reference TRBV5-5 and TRBJ2-5, is DAGVTQSPTHLIKTRGQQVTLRCSPISGHKSVSWYQQVLGQGPQFIFQYYEKEERGRGNFPDRFSARQFPNYSSELNVNALLLGDSALYLCASSSGTSGRAAGTQYFGPGTRLLVL.